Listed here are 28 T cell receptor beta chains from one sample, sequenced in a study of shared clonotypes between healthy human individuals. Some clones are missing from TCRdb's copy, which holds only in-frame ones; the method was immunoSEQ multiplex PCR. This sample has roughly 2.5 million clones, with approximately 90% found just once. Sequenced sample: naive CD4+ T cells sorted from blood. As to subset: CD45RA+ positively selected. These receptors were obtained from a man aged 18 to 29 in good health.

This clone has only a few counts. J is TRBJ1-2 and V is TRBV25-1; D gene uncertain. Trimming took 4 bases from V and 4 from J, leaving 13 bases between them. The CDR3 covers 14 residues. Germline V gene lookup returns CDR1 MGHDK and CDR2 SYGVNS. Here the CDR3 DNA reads TGTGCCAGCAGTGTAACACTTACCCTCTATGGCTACACCTTC. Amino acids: CASSVTLTLYGYTF.

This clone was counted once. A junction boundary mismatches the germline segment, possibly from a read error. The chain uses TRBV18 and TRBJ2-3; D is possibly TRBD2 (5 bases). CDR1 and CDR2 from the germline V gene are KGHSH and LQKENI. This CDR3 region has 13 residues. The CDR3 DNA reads TGTGCCAGCGCACCAGGCGGGACAGATACGCAGTATTTT. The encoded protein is CASAPGGTDTQYF.

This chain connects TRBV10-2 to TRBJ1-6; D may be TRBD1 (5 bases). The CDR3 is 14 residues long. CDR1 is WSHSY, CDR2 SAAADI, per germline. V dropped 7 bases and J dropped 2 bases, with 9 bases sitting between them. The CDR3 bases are TGCGCCAGCATTCCGGGACCCTATAATTCACCCCTCCACTTT. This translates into CASIPGPYNSPLHF.

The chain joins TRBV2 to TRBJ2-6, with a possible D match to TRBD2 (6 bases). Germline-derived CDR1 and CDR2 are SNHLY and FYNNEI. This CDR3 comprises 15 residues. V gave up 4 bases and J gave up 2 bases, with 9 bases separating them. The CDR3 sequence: CASSAGEAGANVLTF. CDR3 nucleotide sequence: TGTGCCAGCAGTGCGGGGGAGGCTGGGGCCAACGTCCTGACTTTC.

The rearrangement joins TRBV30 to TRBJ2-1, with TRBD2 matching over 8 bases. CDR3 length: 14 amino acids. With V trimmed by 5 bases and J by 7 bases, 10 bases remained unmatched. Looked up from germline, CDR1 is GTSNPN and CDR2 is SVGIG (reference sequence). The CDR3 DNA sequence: TGTGCCTGGTCAGCGGGAGTATGGATTAATGAGCAGTTCTTC. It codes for CAWSAGVWINEQFF.

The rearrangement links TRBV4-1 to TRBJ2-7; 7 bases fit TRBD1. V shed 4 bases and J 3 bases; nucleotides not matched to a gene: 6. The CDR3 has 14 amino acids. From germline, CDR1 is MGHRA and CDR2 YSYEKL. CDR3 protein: CASSPTGVYYEQYF. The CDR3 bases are TGCGCCAGCAGCCCCACAGGGGTATACTACGAGCAGTACTTC.

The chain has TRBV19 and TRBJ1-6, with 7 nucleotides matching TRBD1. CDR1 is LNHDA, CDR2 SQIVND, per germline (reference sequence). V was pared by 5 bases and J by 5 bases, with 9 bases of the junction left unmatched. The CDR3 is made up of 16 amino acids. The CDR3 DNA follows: TGTGCCAGTAGTGGCCCTTCGACAGGGAATAATTCACCCCTCCACTTT. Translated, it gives CASSGPSTGNNSPLHF.

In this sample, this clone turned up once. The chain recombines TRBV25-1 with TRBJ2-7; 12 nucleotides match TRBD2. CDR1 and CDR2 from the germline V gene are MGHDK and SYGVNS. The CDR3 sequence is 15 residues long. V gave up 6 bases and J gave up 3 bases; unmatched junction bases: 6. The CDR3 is CASSDLTSGGYEQYF. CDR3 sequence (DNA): TGTGCCAGCAGCGATCTGACTAGCGGGGGCTACGAGCAGTACTTC.

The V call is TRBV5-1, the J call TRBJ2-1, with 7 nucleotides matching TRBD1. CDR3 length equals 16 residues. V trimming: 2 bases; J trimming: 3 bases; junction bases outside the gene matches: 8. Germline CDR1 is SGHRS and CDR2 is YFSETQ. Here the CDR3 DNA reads TGCGCCAGCAGCTTAGTACGGGACAGTTACTACAATGAGCAGTTCTTC. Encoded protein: CASSLVRDSYYNEQFF.

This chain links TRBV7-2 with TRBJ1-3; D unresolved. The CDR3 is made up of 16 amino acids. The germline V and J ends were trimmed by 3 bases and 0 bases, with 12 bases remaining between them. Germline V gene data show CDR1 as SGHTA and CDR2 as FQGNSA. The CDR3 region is CASSFLSGVSGNTIYF. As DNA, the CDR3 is TGTGCCAGCAGCTTTTTGTCCGGTGTCTCTGGAAACACCATATATTTT. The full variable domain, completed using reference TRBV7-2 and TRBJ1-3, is GAGVSQSPSNKVTEKGKDVELRCDPISGHTALYWYRQSLGQGLEFLIYFQGNSAPDKSGLPSDRFSAERTGGSVSTLTIQRTQQEDSAVYLCASSFLSGVSGNTIYFGEGSWLTVV.

In DNA, the CDR3 is TGTGCCATCGGGGCAAGCTCCTACGAGCAGTACTTC. Translating it yields CAIGASSYEQYF. The rearrangement links TRBV10-3 to TRBJ2-7; tentatively, D is TRBD1 (5 bases). Germline V gene lookup returns CDR1 ENHRY and CDR2 SYGVKD. This CDR3 is 12 amino acids long. V was pared by 8 bases and J by 0 bases, with 8 bases between.

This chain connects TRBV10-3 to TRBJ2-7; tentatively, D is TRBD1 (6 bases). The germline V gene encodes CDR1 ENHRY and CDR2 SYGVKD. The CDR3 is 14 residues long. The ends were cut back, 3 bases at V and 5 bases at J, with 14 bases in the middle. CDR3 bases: TGTGCCATCAGTGAACAGGGACCTCTTGACGAGCAGTACTTC. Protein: CAISEQGPLDEQYF.

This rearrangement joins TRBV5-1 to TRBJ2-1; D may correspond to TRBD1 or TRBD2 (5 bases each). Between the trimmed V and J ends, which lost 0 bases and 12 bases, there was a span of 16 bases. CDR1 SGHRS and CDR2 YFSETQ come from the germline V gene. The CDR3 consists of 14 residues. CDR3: CASSLEGASSGQFF. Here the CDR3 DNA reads TGCGCCAGCAGCTTGGAAGGGGCCTCGAGCGGGCAGTTCTTC.

Here the CDR3 reads CASSIQQGNIQYF. CDR3 bases: TGTGCCAGCAGTATACAGCAGGGGAACATTCAGTACTTC. The chain recombines TRBV27 with TRBJ2-4, with a weak D call TRBD1 (6 bases). From germline, CDR1 is MNHEY and CDR2 SMNVEV (reference sequence). The CDR3 contains 13 residues. V was cut by 5 bases and J by 7 bases, with 12 bases left in between.

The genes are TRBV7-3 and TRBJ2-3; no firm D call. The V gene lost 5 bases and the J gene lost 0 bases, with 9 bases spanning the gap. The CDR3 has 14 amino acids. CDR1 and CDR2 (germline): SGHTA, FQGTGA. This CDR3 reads CASSPDPSTDTQYF. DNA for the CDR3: TGTGCCAGCAGCCCAGACCCTAGCACAGATACGCAGTATTTT.

The CDR3 nucleotides read TGCGCCAGCAGCTTGTACAGGGGGAACACCGGGGAGCTGTTTTTT. This gives the protein CASSLYRGNTGELFF. This sequence joins TRBV5-1 and TRBJ2-2; TRBD1 matches 7 bases. CDR3 size: 15 residues. J lost 1 base, V lost 1 base, and 1 base had no gene match. Germline loops: CDR1 SGHRS, CDR2 YFSETQ.

CDR3 region: CASSFHRQAKGRKLFF. CDR3 bases: TGTGCCAGCAGTTTCCATCGACAGGCTAAGGGTAGGAAACTGTTTTTT. This chain uses TRBV28 with TRBJ1-4; possibly TRBD1 for D (6 bases). V lost 3 bases, J lost 11 bases, and 22 bases lay in between. There are 16 residues in the CDR3. Germline V gene lookup returns CDR1 MDHEN and CDR2 SYDVKM.

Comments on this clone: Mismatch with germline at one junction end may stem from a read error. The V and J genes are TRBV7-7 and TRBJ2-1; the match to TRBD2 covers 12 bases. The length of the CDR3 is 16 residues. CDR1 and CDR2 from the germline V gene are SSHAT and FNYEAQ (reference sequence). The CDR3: CASSPLTSGSRNEQFF. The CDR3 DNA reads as TGTGCTAGCAGCCCCCTGACTAGCGGGAGCAGGAATGAGCAGTTCTTC. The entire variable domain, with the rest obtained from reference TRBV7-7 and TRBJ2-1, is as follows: GAGVSQSPRYKVTKRGQDVTLRCDPISSHATLYWYQQALGQGPEFLTYFNYEAQPDKSGLPSDRFSAERPEGSISTLTIQRTEQRDSAMYRCASSPLTSGSRNEQFFGPGTRLTVL.

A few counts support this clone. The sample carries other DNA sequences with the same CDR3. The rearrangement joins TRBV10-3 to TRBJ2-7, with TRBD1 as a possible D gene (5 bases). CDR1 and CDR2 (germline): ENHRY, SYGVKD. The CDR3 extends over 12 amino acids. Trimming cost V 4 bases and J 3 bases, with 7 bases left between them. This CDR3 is CAISVGDYEQYF. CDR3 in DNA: TGTGCCATCAGTGTAGGGGACTACGAGCAGTACTTC.

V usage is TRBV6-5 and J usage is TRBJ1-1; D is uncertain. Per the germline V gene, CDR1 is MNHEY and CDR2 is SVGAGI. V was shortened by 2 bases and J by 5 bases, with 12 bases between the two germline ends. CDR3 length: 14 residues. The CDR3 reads CASSYEYRGTEAFF. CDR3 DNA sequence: TGTGCCAGCAGTTACGAGTATCGGGGAACTGAAGCTTTCTTT.

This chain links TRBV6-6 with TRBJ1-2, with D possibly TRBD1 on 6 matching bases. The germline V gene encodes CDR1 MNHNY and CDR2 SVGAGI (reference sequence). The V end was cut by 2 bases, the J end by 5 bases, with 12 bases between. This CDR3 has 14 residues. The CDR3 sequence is CASSYDQGPYGYTF. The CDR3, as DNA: TGTGCCAGCAGTTACGATCAGGGGCCATATGGCTACACCTTC.

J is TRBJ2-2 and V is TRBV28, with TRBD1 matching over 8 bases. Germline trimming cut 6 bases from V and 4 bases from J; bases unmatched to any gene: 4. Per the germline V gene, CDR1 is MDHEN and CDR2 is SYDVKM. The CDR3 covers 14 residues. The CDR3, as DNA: TGTGCCAGCAGCCGCAGGGGGCCCACCGGGGAGCTGTTTTTT. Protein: CASSRRGPTGELFF. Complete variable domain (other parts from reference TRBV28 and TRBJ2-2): DVKVTQSSRYLVKRTGEKVFLECVQDMDHENMFWYRQDPGLGLRLIYFSYDVKMKEKGDIPEGYSVSREKKERFSLILESASTNQTSMYLCASSRRGPTGELFFGEGSRLTVL.

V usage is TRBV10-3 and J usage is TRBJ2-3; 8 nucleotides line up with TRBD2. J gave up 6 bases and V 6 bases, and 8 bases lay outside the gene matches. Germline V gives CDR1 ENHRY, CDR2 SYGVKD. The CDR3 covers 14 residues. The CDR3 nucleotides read TGTGCCATCAGAAGCGGGAGAGCGATGGATACGCAGTATTTT. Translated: CAIRSGRAMDTQYF.

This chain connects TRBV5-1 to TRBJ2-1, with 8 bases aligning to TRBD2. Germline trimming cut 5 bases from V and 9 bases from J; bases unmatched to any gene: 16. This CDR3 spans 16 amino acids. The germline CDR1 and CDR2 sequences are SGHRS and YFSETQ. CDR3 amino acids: CASSQSPPGLGLEQFF. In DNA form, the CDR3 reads TGCGCCAGCAGTCAAAGCCCCCCGGGACTAGGCCTTGAGCAGTTCTTC.

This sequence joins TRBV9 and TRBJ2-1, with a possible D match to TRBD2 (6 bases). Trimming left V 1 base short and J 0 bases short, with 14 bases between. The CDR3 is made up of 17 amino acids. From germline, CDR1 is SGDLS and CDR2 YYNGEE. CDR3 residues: CASSVRDSGSSYNEQFF. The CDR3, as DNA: TGTGCCAGCAGCGTAAGGGACTCCGGAAGCTCCTACAATGAGCAGTTCTTC. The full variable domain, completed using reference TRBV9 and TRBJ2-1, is DSGVTQTPKHLITATGQRVTLRCSPRSGDLSVYWYQQSLDQGLQFLIQYYNGEERAKGNILERFSAQQFPDLHSELNLSSLELGDSALYFCASSVRDSGSSYNEQFFGPGTRLTVL.

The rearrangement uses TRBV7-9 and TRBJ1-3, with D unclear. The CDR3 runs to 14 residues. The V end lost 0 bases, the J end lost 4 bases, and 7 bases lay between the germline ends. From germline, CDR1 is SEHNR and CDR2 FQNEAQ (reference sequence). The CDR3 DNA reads TGTGCCAGCAGCTTAGCTCGGGGAGGAAACACCATATATTTT. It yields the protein CASSLARGGNTIYF.

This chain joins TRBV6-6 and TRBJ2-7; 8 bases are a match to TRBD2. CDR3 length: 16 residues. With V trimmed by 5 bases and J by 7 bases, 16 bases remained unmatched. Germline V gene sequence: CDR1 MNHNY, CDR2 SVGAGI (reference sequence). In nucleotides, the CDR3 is TGTGCCAGCAGTCCCCGAGACCGGGGGGGGCAAAGGGAGCAGTACTTC. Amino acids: CASSPRDRGGQREQYF.

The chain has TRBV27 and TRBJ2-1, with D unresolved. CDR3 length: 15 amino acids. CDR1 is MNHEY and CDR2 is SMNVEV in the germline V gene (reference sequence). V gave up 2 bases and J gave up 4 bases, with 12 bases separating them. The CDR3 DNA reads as TGTGCCAGCAGTTTACTACGCTCAATATACAATGAGCAGTTCTTC. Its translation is CASSLLRSIYNEQFF.